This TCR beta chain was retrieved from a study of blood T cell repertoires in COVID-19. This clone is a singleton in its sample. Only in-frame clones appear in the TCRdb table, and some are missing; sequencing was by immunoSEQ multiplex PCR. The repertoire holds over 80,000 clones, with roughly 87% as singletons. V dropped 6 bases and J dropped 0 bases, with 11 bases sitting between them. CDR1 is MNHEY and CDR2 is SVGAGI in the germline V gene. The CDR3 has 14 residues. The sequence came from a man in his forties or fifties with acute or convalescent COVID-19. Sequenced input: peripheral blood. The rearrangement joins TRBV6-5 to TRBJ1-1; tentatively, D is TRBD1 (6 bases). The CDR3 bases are TGTGCCAGCAGCCCCGGGACAATGAACACTGAAGCTTTCTTT. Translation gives CASSPGTMNTEAFF.